This T cell receptor (beta chain) originates from a study of T cells in narcolepsy. Sequenced by immunoSEQ multiplex PCR; TCRdb stores in-frame clones only, minus some. The sample yields around 30,000 clones, approximately 79% seen once. This CDR3 comprises 16 residues. The germline V gene has CDR1 KGHSH and CDR2 LQKENI. Trimming removed 2 bases from V and 4 bases from J, with 14 bases in between. J is TRBJ2-2 and V is TRBV18; no clear D. Sequencing was done on a sample of memory (CD45RA-) CD4+ T cells from blood. The receptor comes from a human donor in good health. The CDR3: CASSPNSGRITGELFF. In DNA form, the CDR3 reads TGTGCCAGCTCACCAAATTCCGGACGGATCACCGGGGAGCTGTTTTTT.